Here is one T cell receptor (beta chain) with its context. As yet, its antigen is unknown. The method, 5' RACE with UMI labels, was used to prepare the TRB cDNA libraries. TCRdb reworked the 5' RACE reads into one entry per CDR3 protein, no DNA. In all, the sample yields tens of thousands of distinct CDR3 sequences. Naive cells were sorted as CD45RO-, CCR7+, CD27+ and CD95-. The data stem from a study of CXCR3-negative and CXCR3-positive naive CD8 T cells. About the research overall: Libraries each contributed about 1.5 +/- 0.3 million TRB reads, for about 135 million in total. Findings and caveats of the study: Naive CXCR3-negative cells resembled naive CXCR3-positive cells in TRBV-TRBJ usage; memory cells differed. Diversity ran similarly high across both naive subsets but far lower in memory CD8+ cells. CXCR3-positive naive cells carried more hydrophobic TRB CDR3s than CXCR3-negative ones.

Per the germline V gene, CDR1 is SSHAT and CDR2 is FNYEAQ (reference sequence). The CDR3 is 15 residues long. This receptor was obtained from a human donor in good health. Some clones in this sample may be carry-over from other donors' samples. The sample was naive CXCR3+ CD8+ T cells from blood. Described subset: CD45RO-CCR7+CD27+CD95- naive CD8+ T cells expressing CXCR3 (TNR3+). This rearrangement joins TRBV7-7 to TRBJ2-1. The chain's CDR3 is CASSSGPSSYNEQFF.